A selection of T cell receptor beta chains follows, all from one sample in a study of response to subunit inactivated influenza vaccine. TCRdb analysed the RT-PCR reads with MiXCR anew, one entry per CDR3 protein. Of fewer than 750,000 distinct CDR3 sequences listed, 14% are singletons. The sequencing used PBMCs from blood, collected less than 13 days after vaccination. These receptors came from a man aged 45-60 years who received an inactivated influenza vaccine. CDR3s include the opening cysteine and the closing phenylalanine or tryptophan. The D gene is left open where the match is weak. Clone sizes are given selectively: once, few, many, or a class where the clone is expanded.

V,J,size,D,CDR3,DNA
TRBV6-5,TRBJ2-2,NA,TRBD1,CASSYSDRVNRELFF,TGTGCCAGCAGTTACTCGGACAGGGTTAACCGGGAGCTGTTTTTT
TRBV29-1,TRBJ2-2,few,NA,CSVEVPGPHNTGELFF,TGCAGCGTTGAAGTCCCGGGACCGCATAACACCGGGGAGCTGTTTTTT
TRBV7-2,TRBJ2-3,many,NA,CASSSRTPGNTQYF,TGTGCCAGCAGCTCCAGAACTCCCGGGAATACGCAGTATTTT
TRBV7-2,TRBJ1-6,NA,TRBD1,CASSRTQGARSPLHF,TGTGCCAGCAGCAGAACTCAGGGGGCGAGATCACCCCTCCACTTT
TRBV6-2/TRBV6-3,TRBJ2-7,many,TRBD1,CASSYLDRGSYEQYF,TGTGCCAGCAGTTACCTGGACAGGGGGTCCTACGAGCAGTACTTC
TRBV15,TRBJ2-4,many,NA,CATSSNPGTAKNIQYF,TGTGCCACCAGCAGTAACCCCGGGACAGCCAAAAACATTCAGTACTTC
TRBV20-1,TRBJ2-2,few,NA,CSGRGHRTGELFF,TGCAGTGGTAGGGGTCATCGCACCGGGGAGCTGTTTTTT
TRBV12-3/TRBV12-4,TRBJ2-3,few,NA,CASNIQGSTDTQYF,TGTGCCAGCAATATACAGGGAAGCACAGATACGCAGTATTTT
TRBV5-1,TRBJ2-5,NA,NA,CASSSNRYQTETQYF,TGCGCCAGCAGCTCGAACAGGTATCAGACAGAGACCCAGTACTTC
TRBV6-1,TRBJ1-6,few,TRBD1,CASSGTGNNSPLHF,TGTGCCAGCAGTGGGACAGGGAATAATTCACCCCTCCACTTT
TRBV18,TRBJ2-7,NA,NA,CASSPNRRYEQYF,TGTGCCAGCTCACCCAACAGACGGTACGAGCAGTACTTC
TRBV7-8,TRBJ2-1,few,NA,CASRFLAAGLYNEQFF,TGTGCCAGCAGGTTTCTGGCGGCGGGACTCTACAATGAGCAGTTCTTC
TRBV18,TRBJ2-2,NA,NA,CASSPGLSRTGELFF,TGTGCCAGCTCACCCGGACTGTCGCGGACCGGGGAGCTGTTTTTT
TRBV6-1,TRBJ2-7,few,NA,CASSHGLPGSYEQYF,TGTGCCAGCAGCCACGGACTTCCCGGGTCCTACGAGCAGTACTTC
TRBV5-1,TRBJ2-2,few,TRBD1,CASSTGTANTGELFF,TGCGCCAGCAGCACCGGGACAGCTAATACCGGGGAGCTGTTTTTT
TRBV7-2,TRBJ2-5,NA,TRBD2,CASSSQLGGRSQETQYF,TGTGCCAGCAGCTCCCAGCTTGGCGGGAGGTCCCAAGAGACCCAGTACTTC
TRBV11-2,TRBJ1-1,NA,NA,CASSLVGGGRTEAFF,TGTGCCAGCAGCTTAGTGGGGGGGGGTCGGACTGAAGCTTTCTTT
TRBV12-3/TRBV12-4,TRBJ2-3,many,NA,CASPGKQGYQDTQYF,TGTGCCAGCCCAGGCAAACAGGGCTATCAAGATACGCAGTATTTT
TRBV10-3,TRBJ2-1,NA,TRBD2,CAISDRTSSGGSYNEQFF,TGTGCCATCAGTGACAGGACCTCCAGCGGGGGGTCCTACAATGAGCAGTTCTTC
TRBV7-9,TRBJ2-7,NA,TRBD1,CASSSRGQARNEQYF,TGTGCCAGCAGCTCCCGGGGACAGGCTCGCAACGAGCAGTACTTC
TRBV20-1,TRBJ1-2,many,NA,CSASRQPGWGYTF,TGCAGTGCTAGTCGTCAGCCTGGCTGGGGCTACACCTTC
TRBV18,TRBJ1-4,many,NA,CASSPPSAGVANEKLFF,TGTGCCAGCTCACCCCCCAGTGCCGGGGTAGCTAATGAAAAACTGTTTTTT
TRBV7-2,TRBJ2-6,NA,NA,CASSAGDVLTF,TGTGCCAGCAGCGCGGGCGACGTCCTGACTTTC
TRBV30,TRBJ2-3,NA,TRBD2,CAWRKLGLAGGDTQYF,TGTGCCTGGAGGAAACTCGGACTAGCGGGAGGAGATACGCAGTATTTT